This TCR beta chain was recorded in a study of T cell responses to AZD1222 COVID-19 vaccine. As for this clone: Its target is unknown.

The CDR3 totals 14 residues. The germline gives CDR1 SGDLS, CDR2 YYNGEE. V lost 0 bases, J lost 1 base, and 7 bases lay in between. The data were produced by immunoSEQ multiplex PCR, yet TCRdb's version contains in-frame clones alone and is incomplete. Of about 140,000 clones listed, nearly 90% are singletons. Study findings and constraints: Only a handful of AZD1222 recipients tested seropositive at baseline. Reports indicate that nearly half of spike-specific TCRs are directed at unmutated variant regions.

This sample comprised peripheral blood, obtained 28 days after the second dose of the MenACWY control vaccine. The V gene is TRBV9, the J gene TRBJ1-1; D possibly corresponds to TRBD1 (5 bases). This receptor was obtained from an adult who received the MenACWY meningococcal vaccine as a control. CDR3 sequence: CASSVEGENTEAFF. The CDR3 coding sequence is TGTGCCAGCAGCGTAGAAGGGGAGAACACTGAAGCTTTCTTT.